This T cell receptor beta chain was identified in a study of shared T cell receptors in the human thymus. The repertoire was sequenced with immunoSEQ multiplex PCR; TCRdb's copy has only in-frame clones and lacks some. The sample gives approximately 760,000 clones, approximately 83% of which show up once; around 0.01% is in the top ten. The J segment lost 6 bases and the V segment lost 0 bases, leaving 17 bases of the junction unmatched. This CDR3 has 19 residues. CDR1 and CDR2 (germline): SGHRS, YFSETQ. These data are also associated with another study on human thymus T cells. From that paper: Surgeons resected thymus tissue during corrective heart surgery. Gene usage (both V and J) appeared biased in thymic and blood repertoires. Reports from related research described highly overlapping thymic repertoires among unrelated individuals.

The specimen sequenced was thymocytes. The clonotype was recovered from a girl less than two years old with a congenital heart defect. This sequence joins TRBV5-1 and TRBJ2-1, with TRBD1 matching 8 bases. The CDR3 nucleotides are TGCGCCAGCAGCTTGGGGCCTTATCCGGGACAGGAGGACGGCAATGAGCAGTTCTTC. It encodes CASSLGPYPGQEDGNEQFF.